This TCR beta chain was sequenced during a study of CD8+ T cells in alopecia areata. Study context: Treated patients were dosed with oral tofacitinib, taking 5 to 10 mg twice daily.

The treatment is: oral pan-JAK inhibitor, 5-10 mg twice daily. It was cDNA, reverse transcribed from extracted RNA, that served as the sequencing template. Measured with immunoSEQ multiplex PCR; TCRdb has only the in-frame clones, and not every one. The table shows about 290,000 clones, with roughly 50% occurring only once. Broader study findings: Lesional scalp displayed greater clonality than normal scalp, most notably in alopecia totalis/universalis. Having just one nonresponder leaves the connection between baseline CD8+ expansion and response unresolved.

This CDR3 is built from 15 residues. V was trimmed by 5 bases and J by 3 bases, leaving 17 bases between them. CDR1 SGHTA and CDR2 FQGNSA come from the germline V gene. Worth noting for this clone: Its target is unknown.

V is TRBV7-2 and J is TRBJ2-7; D gene uncertain. The source was CD4+ T cells sorted from blood, collected at week 24, from a patient treated with tofacitinib. This receptor was obtained from a human donor with alopecia areata. The CDR3 bases are TGTGCCAGCAGCCTCCGGCAGGCACACCGCTACGAGCAGTACTTC. It yields the protein CASSLRQAHRYEQYF.